This section outlines one T cell receptor (beta chain) sequence together with its context. The antigen remains undetermined. The CDR3 spans 17 residues. The J segment lost 0 bases and the V segment lost 4 bases, leaving 9 bases of the junction unmatched. From germline, CDR1 is MNHEY and CDR2 SMNVEV (reference sequence). The data belong to a study of cytomegalovirus exposure and HLA in healthy donors. Study outcomes and limitations: In a later analysis, at a false discovery rate of 0.05, over 15,000 TCR beta sequences matched HLA alleles. Follow-up analysis found HLA locus-dependent TCR association rates, highest for DRB1 and lowest for HLA-C. Near-uniform donor sequencing depth was presumed by presence/absence analyses.

PCR involved 60 Vbeta and 13 Jbeta primers. The method was immunoSEQ multiplex PCR; TCRdb's version includes in-frame clones alone and lacks a portion of them. Of some 130,000 clones listed, 72% are singletons. The chain is built from TRBV27 and TRBJ2-5; the match to TRBD1 covers 9 bases. The clonotype originates from a man aged 50 to 59 in good health and CMV-seropositive. Sequencing was done on a sample of PBMCs. CDR3 in amino acids: CASSSPSGTGYQETQYF. The CDR3, as DNA: TGTGCCAGCAGTTCCCCCTCCGGGACAGGGTACCAAGAGACCCAGTACTTC.